This T cell receptor (beta chain) stems from a study of blood T cells in healthy people across ages. Study outcomes and limitations: The donors' CMV status was not determined, possibly confounding changes in expanded clonotypes. With naive T cell percentage, TCR beta diversity showed a strong correlation.

It was with a sample-barcoded 5' primer and a J-beta primer mix that a second PCR of roughly 7 to 12 cycles was run. TCRdb used MiXCR to reprocess the 5' RACE reads, holding one entry per CDR3 protein. Of approximately 1,000,000 distinct CDR3 sequences listed, 35% to 45% are singletons. Trimming left V 6 bases short and J 9 bases short, with 14 bases between. The germline gives CDR1 MNHEY, CDR2 SVGEGT. This CDR3 region has 12 residues. This clonotype has just a few counts. Its antigen is as yet unknown. The chain couples TRBV6-2 or TRBV6-3 to TRBJ1-1; D possibly corresponds to TRBD1 (5 bases). The specimen was blood. This clonotype was obtained from a man between 18 and 35 years old in good health. CDR3 sequence reads: CASSRPGAQAFF. The CDR3 nucleotides are TGTGCCAGCAGCCGCCCCGGGGCTCAAGCTTTCTTT.